Each of the 30 T cell receptor beta chains below was sequenced from the same sample in a study of cytomegalovirus exposure and HLA in healthy donors. The PCR was carried out with 60 Vbeta primers and 13 Jbeta primers. Sequencing was performed with immunoSEQ multiplex PCR; in TCRdb, only in-frame clones are kept and a portion is missing. The sample shows roughly 110,000 clones, 65% to 75% of them seen only once. Source material: PBMCs. Receptors originate from a man aged 30-40 years in good health and CMV-seropositive.

This chain connects TRBV19 to TRBJ2-7; TRBD1 matches at 11 bases. V was pared by 4 bases and J by 5 bases, with 13 bases of the junction left unmatched. CDR1 is LNHDA, CDR2 SQIVND, per germline (reference sequence). The CDR3 sequence is 17 residues long. CDR3 nucleotide sequence: TGTGCCAGTAGTACGAATATTTGGACAGGGGGCGCACACGAGCAGTACTTC. Protein sequence: CASSTNIWTGGAHEQYF.

This clone appeared a few times. The junction departs from the called germline gene at one end, perhaps through a read error. The chain is built from TRBV7-9 and TRBJ1-2; 7 positions agree with TRBD1. The CDR3 length is 16 residues. Germline CDR1 reads SEHNR; CDR2 reads FQNEAQ (reference sequence). The CDR3: CSSSAGLGNRGYGYTF. The CDR3 nucleotides read TGTTCCAGCAGCGCAGGACTCGGGAACAGGGGCTATGGCTACACCTTC.

V usage is TRBV19 and J usage is TRBJ2-1, with 9 bases fitting TRBD1. The CDR3 is 15 residues long. Per the germline V gene, CDR1 is LNHDA and CDR2 is SQIVND (reference sequence). Trimming took 5 bases from V and 0 from J; bases not matched to a gene: 2. The CDR3 nucleotides read TGTGCCAGTAGTCCGACAGGGGGCTCCTACAATGAGCAGTTCTTC. Translated: CASSPTGGSYNEQFF.

The V gene is TRBV9, the J gene TRBJ2-7, with D hard to call. V was trimmed by 0 bases and J by 7 bases, leaving 14 bases between them. CDR3 length: 14 residues. Germline CDR1 SGDLS, CDR2 YYNGEE. The CDR3 spells CASSVGSTMREQYF. CDR3 nucleotide sequence: TGTGCCAGCAGCGTAGGGAGTACTATGCGGGAGCAGTACTTC. Variable domain in full (rest from reference TRBV9 and TRBJ2-7): DSGVTQTPKHLITATGQRVTLRCSPRSGDLSVYWYQQSLDQGLQFLIQYYNGEERAKGNILERFSAQQFPDLHSELNLSSLELGDSALYFCASSVGSTMREQYFGPGTRLTVT.

The chain recombines TRBV28 with TRBJ1-1, with 7 bases aligning to TRBD1. V lost 3 bases, J lost 2 bases, and 9 bases stayed unmatched. The CDR3 sequence is 16 residues long. From germline, CDR1 is MDHEN and CDR2 SYDVKM. CDR3 protein: CASSFGGQAGNTEAFF. The CDR3 DNA sequence: TGTGCCAGCAGTTTTGGAGGACAGGCCGGTAACACTGAAGCTTTCTTT.

The chain combines TRBV9 with TRBJ2-7; 9 bases are shared with TRBD2. The CDR3 spans 14 residues. Germline CDR1 is SGDLS and CDR2 is YYNGEE. With 4 bases clipped from V and 4 bases from J, the junction kept 6 bases outside the gene matches. The CDR3 DNA reads TGTGCCAGCAGCCCTGGGACTAGCATGTACGAGCAGTACTTC. As protein: CASSPGTSMYEQYF.

This clone has more than one count but fewer than ten. The chain recombines TRBV5-1 with TRBJ2-3, with a possible D match to TRBD1 (5 bases). V lost 0 bases and J 2 bases, leaving 10 bases between the germline ends. This CDR3 comprises 15 residues. Germline V gene data show CDR1 as SGHRS and CDR2 as YFSETQ. The CDR3 nucleotides read TGCGCCAGCAGCTTGGAAGACAGTATCACAGATACGCAGTATTTT. This encodes CASSLEDSITDTQYF.

The chain recombines TRBV19 with TRBJ1-4, with D unresolved. Per germline, CDR1 LNHDA and CDR2 SQIVND (reference sequence). This CDR3 is built from 13 residues. The V gene lost 4 bases and the J gene lost 4 bases, with 7 bases spanning the gap. The CDR3 bases are TGTGCCAGTAGTAGACCGGGTAATGAAAAACTGTTTTTT. Its translation: CASSRPGNEKLFF.

The J gene is TRBJ2-3, the V gene TRBV5-1, with TRBD2 matching over 7 bases. J was trimmed by 1 base and V by 1 base; bases with no gene match: 9. This CDR3 has 17 amino acids. The V gene's germline CDR1 is SGHRS and CDR2 YFSETQ. DNA of the CDR3: TGCGCCAGCAGCTTGTTTCTGGCGGGGGATCGCACAGATACGCAGTATTTT. This codes for CASSLFLAGDRTDTQYF.

V is TRBV2 and J is TRBJ2-7, with 7 bases that match TRBD1. V dropped 7 bases and J dropped 2; count of bases not matched to a gene: 8. The CDR3 runs to 14 residues. The germline V gene encodes CDR1 SNHLY and CDR2 FYNNEI. The CDR3 loop reads CASIPGTAAYEQYF. CDR3 DNA sequence: TGTGCCAGCATCCCCGGGACAGCCGCCTACGAGCAGTACTTC.

This rearrangement joins TRBV28 to TRBJ2-3; no firm D call. The CDR3 has 12 residues. Germline CDR1 reads MDHEN; CDR2 reads SYDVKM. V shed 5 bases and J shed 1 base, with 4 bases lying between them. CDR3 sequence (DNA): TGTGCCAGCAGTCCGGGCACAGATACGCAGTATTTT. Residues: CASSPGTDTQYF.

The chain uses TRBV7-2 and TRBJ2-7; unclear D gene. V was clipped by 1 base and J by 0 bases, with 10 bases between them. CDR1 is SGHTA and CDR2 is FQGNSA in the germline V gene. The CDR3 has 15 amino acids. The CDR3 bases are TGTGCCAGCAGCTTAGAATTCGGTAGCTCCTACGAGCAGTACTTC. As protein: CASSLEFGSSYEQYF.

This sequence joins TRBV6-1 and TRBJ2-7; tentative D call: TRBD1 (5 bases). This CDR3 contains 14 residues. Germline V gene sequence: CDR1 MNHNS, CDR2 SASEGT. Trimming removed 5 bases from V and 5 bases from J, with 16 bases in between. The CDR3 reads CASSPFQGSHEQYF. In nucleotides, the CDR3 is TGTGCCAGCAGTCCCTTTCAGGGTTCCCACGAGCAGTACTTC.

The chain links TRBV6-5 to TRBJ1-1, with D possibly matching TRBD1 (6 bases). The V gene lost 4 bases and the J gene lost 3 bases, with 12 bases spanning the gap. The CDR3 is 14 residues long. The germline CDR1 and CDR2 sequences are MNHEY and SVGAGI. The CDR3 protein is CASSLVDSYTEAFF. CDR3 nucleotide sequence: TGTGCCAGCAGTTTAGTGGACAGTTACACTGAAGCTTTCTTT.

This clone was seen at least ten times. V gene TRBV4-1 combines with J gene TRBJ1-3; D might be TRBD1 (5 bases). Trimming removed 0 bases at V and 1 base at J, with 16 bases between. The CDR3 is 18 amino acids. Germline values: CDR1 MGHRA, CDR2 YSYEKL. CDR3 residues: CASSQDQRFQGSGNTIYF. The CDR3 DNA reads as TGCGCCAGCAGCCAAGACCAAAGATTCCAGGGTTCTGGAAACACCATATATTTT.

This clone has more than one count but fewer than ten. The chain is built from TRBV6-1 and TRBJ1-1; no reliable D call. Germline values: CDR1 MNHNS, CDR2 SASEGT. V was pared by 6 bases and J by 1 base, with 9 bases between. The CDR3 is 13 amino acids. The CDR3 coding sequence is TGTGCCAGCAGCCCCTTGTGGAACACTGAAGCTTTCTTT. Its protein product is CASSPLWNTEAFF.

V usage is TRBV23-1 and J usage is TRBJ2-7, with D possibly being TRBD2 (5 bases). TRBV23-1 is given ORF status, its function remaining uncertain. V lost 0 bases to trimming and J lost 5 bases, with 8 bases between them. This CDR3 is 13 amino acids long. The CDR3, as DNA: TGCGCCAGCAGTCAATCGTCGGGGAACGAGCAGTACTTC. Translated, it gives CASSQSSGNEQYF.

The rearrangement uses TRBV19 and TRBJ1-1, with 7 bases aligning to TRBD1. CDR1 LNHDA and CDR2 SQIVND come from the germline V gene (reference sequence). Trimming cost V 5 bases and J 4 bases; bases outside gene matches: 10. The CDR3 runs 15 residues. CDR3 residues: CASSLRTGMGTEAFF. The CDR3 coding sequence is TGTGCCAGTAGTCTCCGGACAGGAATGGGCACTGAAGCTTTCTTT.

V is TRBV5-4 and J is TRBJ1-3; D ambiguous. The V gene lost 2 bases and the J gene lost 0 bases, with 6 bases spanning the gap. Germline V gene lookup returns CDR1 SGHNT and CDR2 YYREEE (reference sequence). The CDR3 is made up of 14 amino acids. The CDR3 DNA reads as TGTGCCAGCAGCTTTGAGGGCTCTGGAAACACCATATATTTT. It translates to CASSFEGSGNTIYF.

The chain uses TRBV21-1 and TRBJ2-1; TRBD1, the D gene given by the table, was not confirmed from the DNA. TRBV21-1 is a pseudogene. The CDR3 has 16 amino acids. The CDR3 DNA is TGTGCCGGCAACGTCTGTGGTCAGGGGGCTAACAATGAGCAGTTCTTC. This sequence encodes CAGNVCGQGANNEQFF.

This clone was seen a few times. The chain is built from TRBV4-2 and TRBJ2-1; D is possibly TRBD2 (5 bases). CDR1 is LGHNA, CDR2 YNFKEQ, per germline. The CDR3 consists of 16 residues. V lost 1 base and J 10 bases, leaving 20 bases between the germline ends. The CDR3 sequence: CASSQALWGSGVEQFF. The DNA of the CDR3 is TGTGCCAGCAGCCAAGCTCTTTGGGGATCCGGGGTGGAGCAGTTCTTC.

The V call is TRBV5-1, the J call TRBJ2-3; D perhaps matches TRBD1 (5 bases). Looked up from germline, CDR1 is SGHRS and CDR2 is YFSETQ. The CDR3 contains 14 residues. The ends were cut back, 0 bases at V and 6 bases at J, with 11 bases in the middle. CDR3 sequence (DNA): TGCGCCAGCAGCTTGGCTGGGGCCTCGGATACGCAGTATTTT. Protein product: CASSLAGASDTQYF.

The chain uses TRBV7-6 and TRBJ2-7; TRBD1 matches 10 bases. This CDR3 has 14 residues. J gave up 5 bases and V 4 bases, and 5 bases lay outside the gene matches. Germline V gene sequence: CDR1 SGHVS, CDR2 FNYEAQ. CDR3 coding DNA: TGTGCCAGCAGCTCGGGACAGGGGAGACACGAGCAGTACTTC. Protein product: CASSSGQGRHEQYF.

V is TRBV19 and J is TRBJ2-3, with D possibly matching TRBD2 (5 bases). Trimming removed 1 base from V and 5 bases from J, with 7 bases in between. The CDR3 has 13 residues. Germline V gives CDR1 LNHDA, CDR2 SQIVND (reference sequence). For the CDR3, the DNA is TGTGCCAGTAGTATAGCACTAGAAGATACGCAGTATTTT. It is translated as CASSIALEDTQYF.

On this clone: Its ends do not fully match the called genes, so a read error is possible. V and J are TRBV7-9 and TRBJ1-1; D might be TRBD1 (5 bases). The length of the CDR3 is 12 residues. The germline gives CDR1 SEHNR, CDR2 FQNEAQ (reference sequence). As DNA, the CDR3 is TGTTCCAGCAGCTGGCGGGGCCCTGAAGCTTTCTTT. It encodes CSSSWRGPEAFF.

This clone was found a few times. This chain links TRBV19 with TRBJ2-7; a weak D match, TRBD1 (7 bases). This CDR3 region has 16 residues. Trimming pared 5 bases from V and 1 base from J, leaving 18 bases between. CDR1 and CDR2 (germline): LNHDA, SQIVND (reference sequence). The CDR3, as DNA: TGTGCCAGTAGTCGCGGGACAGTACTTGGTTCCTACGAGCAGTACTTC. Protein: CASSRGTVLGSYEQYF.

This clone was picked up a small number of times. The rearrangement joins TRBV5-4 to TRBJ1-1; unclear D gene. The CDR3 runs to 15 residues. Between the trimmed V and J ends, which lost 4 bases and 1 base, there was a span of 14 bases. Per the germline V gene, CDR1 is SGHNT and CDR2 is YYREEE (reference sequence). As DNA, the CDR3 is TGTGCCAGCAGCCATAAGACACGGGGGAACACTGAAGCTTTCTTT. Translating it yields CASSHKTRGNTEAFF.

V usage is TRBV29-1 and J usage is TRBJ2-7, with D perhaps matching TRBD2 (5 bases). The germline V gene has CDR1 SQVTM and CDR2 ANQGSEA. V was cut by 5 bases and J by 7 bases, with 15 bases left in between. The CDR3 is 12 residues long. The CDR3 sequence is CSVRLFLREQYF. The DNA for the CDR3 is TGCAGCGTTCGACTATTTTTACGTGAGCAGTACTTC.

This chain joins TRBV7-3 and TRBJ2-3; D perhaps matches TRBD1 (5 bases). Germline CDR1 reads SGHTA; CDR2 reads FQGTGA. The CDR3 has 15 amino acids. V was pared by 5 bases and J by 5 bases, with 17 bases between. In DNA, the CDR3 is TGTGCCAGCAGCCCCGCCGTCCTGCAGGGAGATACGCAGTATTTT. The encoded protein is CASSPAVLQGDTQYF.

The rearrangement uses TRBV10-3 and TRBJ1-6, with TRBD1 matching 8 bases. The CDR3 is 15 residues long. J lost 3 bases, V lost 2 bases, and 0 bases had no gene match. CDR1 and CDR2 from the germline V gene are ENHRY and SYGVKD. CDR3 coding DNA: TGTGCCATCAGTGAGGGACAGGGCTATAATTCACCCCTCCACTTT. Protein product: CAISEGQGYNSPLHF.